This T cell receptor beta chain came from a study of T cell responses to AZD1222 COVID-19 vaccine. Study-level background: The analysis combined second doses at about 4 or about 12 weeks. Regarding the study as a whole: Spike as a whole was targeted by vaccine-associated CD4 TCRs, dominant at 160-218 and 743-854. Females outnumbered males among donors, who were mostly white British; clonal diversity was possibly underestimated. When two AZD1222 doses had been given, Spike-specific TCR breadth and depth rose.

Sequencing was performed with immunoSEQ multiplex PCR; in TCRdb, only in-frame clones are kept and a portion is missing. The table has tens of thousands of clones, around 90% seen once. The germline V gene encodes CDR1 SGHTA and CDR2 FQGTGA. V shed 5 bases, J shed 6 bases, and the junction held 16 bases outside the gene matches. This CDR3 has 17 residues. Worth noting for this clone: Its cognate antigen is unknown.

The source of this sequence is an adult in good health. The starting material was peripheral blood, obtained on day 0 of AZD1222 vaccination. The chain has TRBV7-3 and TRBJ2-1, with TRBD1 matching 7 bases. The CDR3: CASSPQGPQSGGNEQFF. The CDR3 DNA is TGTGCCAGCAGCCCACAGGGGCCCCAGAGTGGAGGCAATGAGCAGTTCTTC. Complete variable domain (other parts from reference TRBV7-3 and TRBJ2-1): GAGVSQTPSNKVTEKGKYVELRCDPISGHTALYWYRQSLGQGPEFLIYFQGTGAADDSGLPNDRFFAVRPEGSVSTLKIQRTERGDSAVYLCASSPQGPQSGGNEQFFGPGTRLTVL.